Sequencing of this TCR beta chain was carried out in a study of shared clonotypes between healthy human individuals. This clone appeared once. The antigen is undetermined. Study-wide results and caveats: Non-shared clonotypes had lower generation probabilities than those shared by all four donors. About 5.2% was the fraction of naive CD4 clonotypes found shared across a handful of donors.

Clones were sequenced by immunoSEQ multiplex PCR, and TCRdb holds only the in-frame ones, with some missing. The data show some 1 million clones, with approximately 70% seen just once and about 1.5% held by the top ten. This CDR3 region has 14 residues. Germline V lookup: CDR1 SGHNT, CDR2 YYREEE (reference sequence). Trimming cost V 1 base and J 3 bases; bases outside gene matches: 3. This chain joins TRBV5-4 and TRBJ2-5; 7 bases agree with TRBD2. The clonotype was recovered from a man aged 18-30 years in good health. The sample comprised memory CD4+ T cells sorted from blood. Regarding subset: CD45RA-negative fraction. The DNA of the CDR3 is TGTGCCAGCAGCTTGACTGGGAGGGAAGAGACCCAGTACTTC. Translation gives CASSLTGREETQYF.